This T cell receptor (beta chain) was sequenced during a study of CD8 T cells in ankylosing spondylitis. The study's findings and limits: Within ankylosing spondylitis blood, a TCR beta motif made up of eight highly homologous variants appeared to be characteristic. Relatively rare in peripheral blood, disease-linked clones were also CD8+. It was reported that disease-linked clones were significantly enriched in matched ankylosing spondylitis synovial fluid.

In the case of this clonotype: Its specificity is unknown.

The TCR beta libraries were generated through quantitative 5'-RACE incorporating molecular barcodes. TCRdb itself ran the 5' RACE reads through MiXCR, one entry per CDR3 protein. The table shows around 770,000 distinct CDR3 sequences, with 15% to 20% occurring only once. V lost 6 bases to trimming and J lost 11 bases, with 16 bases between them. The CDR3 length is 12 residues. Germline CDR1 is MNHEY and CDR2 is SVGEGT. The sequencing sample was made of blood, either unsorted or a sorted T cell fraction (not recorded which). The chain links TRBV6-2 or TRBV6-3 to TRBJ1-1; D possibly corresponds to TRBD1 (5 bases). The origin of this receptor is a male donor with ankylosing spondylitis. The DNA of the CDR3 is TGTGCCAGCAGATCGACAGCACCGCGGGCTTTCTTT. It yields the protein CASRSTAPRAFF.